What follows are 25 T cell receptor beta chains derived from one specimen sequenced in a study of vaccination and CD4 T cells after COVID-19. No antigens are known for them. Oncomine TCR Beta short-read sequencing was applied to DNA from cultured CD4+ T cells. TCRdb reprocessed the PCR reads with MiXCR, giving one entry per CDR3 protein. The sample lists about 25,000 distinct CDR3 sequences, roughly 45% occurring once. The treatment: approximately nine-day PBMC culture with coronavirus spike peptide pools or control peptides (ViraFEST assay). The specimen sequenced was CD4+ T cells from blood, cultured in vitro. These receptor sequences come from a human donor who had recovered from COVID-19.

The chain links TRBV12-3 or TRBV12-4 to TRBJ2-7, with a tentative D call TRBD2 (6 bases). The CDR3 spans 13 residues. Trimming took off 6 bases at V and 0 bases at J, with 9 bases between the two ends. The CDR3, as DNA: TGTGCCAGCAGGCGGGGCAACTCCTACGAGCAGTACTTC. Its translation is CASRRGNSYEQYF.

The rearrangement joins TRBV29-1 to TRBJ2-1; TRBD1 aligns across 8 bases. This CDR3 comprises 14 residues. Germline values: CDR1 SQVTM, CDR2 ANQGSEA. V lost 6 bases, J lost 6 bases, and 10 bases stayed unmatched. CDR3 in amino acids: CSVCQGARVNEQFF. CDR3 nucleotide sequence: TGCAGCGTCTGCCAGGGGGCGCGTGTCAATGAGCAGTTCTTC.

J is TRBJ2-3 and V is TRBV10-3; TRBD2 matches 9 bases. The ends lost 6 bases at V and 2 bases at J; junction bases unmatched: 18. The CDR3 runs to 19 residues. Germline V gives CDR1 ENHRY, CDR2 SYGVKD. For the CDR3, the DNA is TGTGCCATCAGCGCCGAGCGTGGGGGGACTAGCCGTTCCACAGATACGCAGTATTTT. The encoded protein is CAISAERGGTSRSTDTQYF.

This clonotype has more than one count but fewer than ten. The chain couples TRBV24-1 to TRBJ2-2; 13 positions match TRBD2. This CDR3 spans 17 amino acids. The V gene end was trimmed by 4 bases and the J gene end by 4 bases; junction bases not matched to a gene: 5. CDR1 is KGHDR, CDR2 SFDVKD, per germline. The CDR3 is CATSDPLAGGPTGELFF. The CDR3 DNA is TGTGCCACCAGTGACCCACTAGCGGGAGGGCCCACCGGGGAGCTGTTTTTT.

The chain joins TRBV7-4 to TRBJ1-5, with unresolved D. Per germline, CDR1 SGHVT and CDR2 SQSDAQ. The CDR3 runs 15 residues. With 0 bases removed from V and 5 bases from J, the gap between germline ends came to 11 bases. The CDR3 DNA reads as TGTGCCAGCAGCTTAGCGGCCAAAGGGTATCAGCCCCAGCATTTT. It codes for CASSLAAKGYQPQHF.

A single count supports this clonotype. The V call is TRBV5-1, the J call TRBJ2-3; a possible D gene is TRBD1 (6 bases). V gave up 6 bases and J gave up 4 bases, with 12 bases separating them. This CDR3 is built from 13 residues. Germline assignment: CDR1 SGHRS and CDR2 YFSETQ. The CDR3 loop is CASTQGMADTQYF. CDR3 DNA: TGCGCCAGCACGCAGGGGATGGCAGATACGCAGTATTTT.

In this sample, this clonotype turned up a few times. V and J are TRBV7-3 and TRBJ1-1; TRBD1 is a possible D gene (5 bases). With 8 bases removed from V and 1 base from J, the gap between germline ends came to 11 bases. This CDR3 is 13 amino acids long. CDR1 is SGHTA, CDR2 FQGTGA, per germline. The CDR3 region has the DNA TGTGCCAGCGGCCATAGGGGGAACACTGAAGCTTTCTTT. Its translation is CASGHRGNTEAFF.

CDR3 loop: CASSTGKYGYTF. The DNA for the CDR3 is TGTGCCAGCAGCACGGGAAAATATGGCTACACCTTC. The chain uses TRBV11-2 and TRBJ1-2; D unclear. In germline, CDR1 is SGHAT, CDR2 FQNNGV. The CDR3 is 12 amino acids. V gave up 5 bases and J gave up 5 bases, with 9 bases separating them.

The rearrangement links TRBV4-1 to TRBJ1-6; D may be TRBD1 (6 bases). Germline values: CDR1 MGHRA, CDR2 YSYEKL. The ends were cut back, 1 base at V and 0 bases at J, with 16 bases in the middle. The CDR3 sequence is 19 residues long. CDR3 sequence: CASSQGYRGSSSYNSPLHF. The CDR3 nucleotides are TGCGCCAGCAGCCAAGGGTATAGGGGGTCAAGCTCCTATAATTCACCCCTCCACTTT.

This chain links TRBV11-3 with TRBJ2-7, with 8 bases fitting TRBD1. This CDR3 comprises 15 residues. V gave up 7 bases and J gave up 2 bases; unmatched junction bases: 10. Germline V gene sequence: CDR1 SGHNT, CDR2 YENEEA. The CDR3 sequence: CASTPSTGDPYEQYF. The DNA of the CDR3 is TGTGCCAGCACCCCATCGACAGGGGACCCCTACGAGCAGTACTTC.

The sample holds a few counts of this clonotype. This rearrangement joins TRBV28 to TRBJ2-7; 8 bases are a match to TRBD2. Per germline, CDR1 MDHEN and CDR2 SYDVKM. The junction had 18 bases not matched to a gene; V was cut back by 5 bases and J by 9 bases. CDR3 length: 16 residues. The CDR3 spells CASSPWQSGGPSGQYF. Written as DNA, the CDR3 is TGTGCCAGCAGTCCGTGGCAGAGCGGGGGCCCCTCCGGGCAGTACTTC.

This clonotype was found a few times. The chain uses TRBV6-1 and TRBJ1-5, with 7 bases aligning to TRBD1. Germline CDR1 and CDR2: MNHNS and SASEGT. The CDR3 contains 16 residues. Germline trimming cut 0 bases from V and 5 bases from J; bases unmatched to any gene: 7. Here the CDR3 DNA reads TGTGCCAGCAGTGAAGCGGGACGGAGGGGGCATCAGCCCCAGCATTTT. This encodes CASSEAGRRGHQPQHF.

This clonotype turned up a few times. The J gene is TRBJ2-2, the V gene TRBV7-6, with D possibly matching TRBD2 (6 bases). The CDR3 consists of 15 residues. With 0 bases removed from V and 4 bases from J, the gap between germline ends came to 9 bases. Germline V gives CDR1 SGHVS, CDR2 FNYEAQ. The CDR3 spells CASSLAGGVTGELFF. For the CDR3, the DNA is TGTGCCAGCAGCTTAGCAGGAGGGGTCACCGGGGAGCTGTTTTTT.

The chain uses TRBV14 and TRBJ2-5; unclear D gene. This CDR3 is 13 amino acids long. Germline-derived CDR1 and CDR2 are SGHDN and FVKESK. V lost 0 bases to trimming and J lost 4 bases, with 6 bases between them. Here the CDR3 reads CASSQDEGETQYF. The CDR3 nucleotides read TGTGCCAGCAGCCAAGATGAAGGAGAGACCCAGTACTTC.

V gene TRBV7-6 combines with J gene TRBJ1-1, with 9 bases matching TRBD1. The CDR3 covers 13 residues. Germline values: CDR1 SGHVS, CDR2 FNYEAQ. Trimming cost V 5 bases and J 5 bases; bases outside gene matches: 3. This chain's CDR3 is CASSGGTGTEAFF. The CDR3 coding sequence is TGTGCCAGCAGCGGGGGGACAGGGACTGAAGCTTTCTTT.

A few counts support this clonotype. The CDR3 region has the DNA TGTGCCAGCAGTCTCGGGGGTCAAGAGACCCAGTACTTC. Protein sequence: CASSLGGQETQYF. This sequence joins TRBV28 and TRBJ2-5, with D possibly being TRBD2 (6 bases). This CDR3 region has 13 residues. Germline CDR1 is MDHEN and CDR2 is SYDVKM. The V and J ends lost 5 bases and 2 bases respectively, with 9 bases between them.

The J gene is TRBJ2-7, the V gene TRBV9; the match to TRBD1 covers 12 bases. The germline V gene has CDR1 SGDLS and CDR2 YYNGEE. CDR3 length equals 15 residues. The junction had 3 bases not matched to a gene; V was cut back by 0 bases and J by 5 bases. DNA for the CDR3: TGTGCCAGCAGCGTAGGAGGGACAGGGGGCAACGAGCAGTACTTC. Amino acid sequence: CASSVGGTGGNEQYF. Using reference TRBV9 and TRBJ2-7 for the parts outside the CDR3, the full variable domain is DSGVTQTPKHLITATGQRVTLRCSPRSGDLSVYWYQQSLDQGLQFLIQYYNGEERAKGNILERFSAQQFPDLHSELNLSSLELGDSALYFCASSVGGTGGNEQYFGPGTRLTVT.

The chain joins TRBV7-8 to TRBJ2-4; D is perhaps TRBD1 (6 bases). CDR1 is SGHVS, CDR2 FQNEAQ, per germline. This CDR3 has 15 amino acids. Trimming cost V 5 bases and J 0 bases, with 11 bases left between them. The CDR3 here is CASSRQDIAKNIQYF. The DNA for the CDR3 is TGTGCCAGCAGCAGACAGGATATAGCCAAAAACATTCAGTACTTC.

The J gene is TRBJ2-1, the V gene TRBV6-2 or TRBV6-3; 9 bases match TRBD2. The CDR3 is made up of 16 amino acids. The junction had 5 bases not matched to a gene; V was cut back by 4 bases and J by 1 base. Looked up from germline, CDR1 is MNHEY and CDR2 is SVGEGT. The CDR3 nucleotides read TGTGCCAGCAGTTCCTATAGCGGGAGTTCCTACAATGAGCAGTTCTTC. It translates to CASSSYSGSSYNEQFF.

This clonotype turned up a few times. This chain connects TRBV20-1 to TRBJ2-5; possibly TRBD1 for D (5 bases). The V and J ends lost 4 bases and 1 base respectively, with 10 bases between them. Germline-derived CDR1 and CDR2 are DFQATT and SNEGSKA (reference sequence). The CDR3 extends over 13 amino acids. The CDR3 region is CSATQGSQETQYF. The CDR3 region has the DNA TGCAGTGCTACTCAGGGAAGCCAAGAGACCCAGTACTTC.

The V call is TRBV28, the J call TRBJ1-1, with a weak D call TRBD1 (6 bases). There are 12 residues in the CDR3. V lost 8 bases, J lost 4 bases, and 11 bases lay in between. Germline values: CDR1 MDHEN, CDR2 SYDVKM. The CDR3 DNA reads TGTGCCAGCGGGGGCATTCTCACTGAAGCTTTCTTT. Translating gives CASGGILTEAFF.

This clonotype came up a few times. This chain joins TRBV20-1 and TRBJ2-1; D is unclear. From germline, CDR1 is DFQATT and CDR2 SNEGSKA (reference sequence). V was cut by 3 bases and J by 10 bases, with 7 bases left in between. This CDR3 contains 10 residues. The CDR3 coding sequence is TGCAGTGCTAGTTACCACGAGCAGTTCTTC. Encoded protein: CSASYHEQFF.

In its sample, this clonotype was seen a few times. This chain links TRBV7-9 with TRBJ1-2; no clear D. The V gene's germline CDR1 is SEHNR and CDR2 FQNEAQ (reference sequence). This CDR3 is 17 amino acids long. Trimming cost V 1 base and J 4 bases, with 19 bases left between them. The CDR3 nucleotides are TGTGCCAGCAGCTTAGTGGGAGGGTCTGGACGGGGCTATGGCTACACCTTC. Translating it yields CASSLVGGSGRGYGYTF.

V is TRBV19 and J is TRBJ2-1; a weak D match, TRBD1 (6 bases). Per the germline V gene, CDR1 is LNHDA and CDR2 is SQIVND (reference sequence). The CDR3 is 17 amino acids. Trimming left V 3 bases short and J 2 bases short, with 17 bases between. For the CDR3, the DNA is TGTGCCAGTAGTATTATTGGAGGACAGTTTCCCTACAATGAGCAGTTCTTC. Translation gives CASSIIGGQFPYNEQFF.

In its sample, this clonotype was seen once. The V call is TRBV28, the J call TRBJ1-5; 9 bases map to TRBD1. The CDR3 extends over 15 amino acids. Trimming cost V 6 bases and J 3 bases; bases outside gene matches: 6. Germline values: CDR1 MDHEN, CDR2 SYDVKM. The CDR3 nucleotides read TGTGCCAGCAGACAGGACAGGGGAAACAATCAGCCCCAGCATTTT. Its protein product is CASRQDRGNNQPQHF. Looking up the rest from reference TRBV28 and TRBJ1-5 gives the full variable domain: DVKVTQSSRYLVKRTGEKVFLECVQDMDHENMFWYRQDPGLGLRLIYFSYDVKMKEKGDIPEGYSVSREKKERFSLILESASTNQTSMYLCASRQDRGNNQPQHFGDGTRLSIL.